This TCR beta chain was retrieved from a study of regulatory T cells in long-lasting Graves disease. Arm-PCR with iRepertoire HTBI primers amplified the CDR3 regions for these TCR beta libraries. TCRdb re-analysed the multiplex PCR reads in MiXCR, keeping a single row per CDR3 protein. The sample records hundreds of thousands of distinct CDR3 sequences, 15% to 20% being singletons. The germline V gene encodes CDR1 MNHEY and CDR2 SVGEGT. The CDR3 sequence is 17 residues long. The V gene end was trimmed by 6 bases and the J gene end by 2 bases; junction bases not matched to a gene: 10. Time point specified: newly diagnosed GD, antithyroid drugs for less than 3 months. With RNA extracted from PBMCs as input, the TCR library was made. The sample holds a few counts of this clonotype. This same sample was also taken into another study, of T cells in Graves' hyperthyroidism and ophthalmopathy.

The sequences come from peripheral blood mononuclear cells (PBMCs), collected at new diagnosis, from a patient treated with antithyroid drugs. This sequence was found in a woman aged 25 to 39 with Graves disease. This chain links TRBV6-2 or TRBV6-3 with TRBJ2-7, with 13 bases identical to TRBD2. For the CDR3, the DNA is TGTGCCAGCAGCCGCAAACCCGGACTAGCGGGGGCCTACGAGCAGTACTTC. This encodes CASSRKPGLAGAYEQYF.